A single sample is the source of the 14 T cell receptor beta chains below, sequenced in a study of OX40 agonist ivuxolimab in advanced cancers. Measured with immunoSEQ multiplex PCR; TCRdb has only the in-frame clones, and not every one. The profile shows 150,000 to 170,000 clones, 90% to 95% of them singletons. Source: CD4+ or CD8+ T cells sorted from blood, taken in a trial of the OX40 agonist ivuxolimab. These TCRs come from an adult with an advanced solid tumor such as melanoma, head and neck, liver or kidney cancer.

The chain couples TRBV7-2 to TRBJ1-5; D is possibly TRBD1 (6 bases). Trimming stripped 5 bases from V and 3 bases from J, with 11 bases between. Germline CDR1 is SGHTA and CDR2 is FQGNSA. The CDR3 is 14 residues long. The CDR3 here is CASSVGGNNQPQHF. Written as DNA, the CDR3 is TGTGCCAGCAGCGTAGGGGGTAACAATCAGCCCCAGCATTTT.

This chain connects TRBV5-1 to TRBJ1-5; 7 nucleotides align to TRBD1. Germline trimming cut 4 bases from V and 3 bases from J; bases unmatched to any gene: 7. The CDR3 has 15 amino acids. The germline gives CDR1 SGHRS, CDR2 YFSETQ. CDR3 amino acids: CASSPTGQNNQPQHF. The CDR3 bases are TGCGCCAGCAGCCCGACAGGGCAGAACAATCAGCCCCAGCATTTT.

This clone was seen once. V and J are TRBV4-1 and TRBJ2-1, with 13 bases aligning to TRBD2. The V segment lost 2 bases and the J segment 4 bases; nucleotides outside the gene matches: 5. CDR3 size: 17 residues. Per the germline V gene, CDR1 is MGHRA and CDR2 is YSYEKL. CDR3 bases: TGCGCCAGCAGCCAACAAGGGACTAGCGGGGCATACAATGAGCAGTTCTTC. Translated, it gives CASSQQGTSGAYNEQFF.

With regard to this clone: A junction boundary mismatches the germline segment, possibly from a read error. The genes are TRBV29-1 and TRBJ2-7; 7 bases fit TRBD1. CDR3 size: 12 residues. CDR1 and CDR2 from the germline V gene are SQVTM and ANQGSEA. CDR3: CSGETGAYEQYF. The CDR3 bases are TGCAGCGGTGAAACAGGGGCCTACGAGCAGTACTTC.

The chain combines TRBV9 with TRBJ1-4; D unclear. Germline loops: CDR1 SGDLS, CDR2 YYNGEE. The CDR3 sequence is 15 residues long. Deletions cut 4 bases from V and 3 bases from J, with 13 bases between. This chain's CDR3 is CASSPRRRANEKLFF. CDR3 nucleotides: TGTGCCAGCAGCCCTCGTAGGCGGGCTAATGAAAAACTGTTTTTT.

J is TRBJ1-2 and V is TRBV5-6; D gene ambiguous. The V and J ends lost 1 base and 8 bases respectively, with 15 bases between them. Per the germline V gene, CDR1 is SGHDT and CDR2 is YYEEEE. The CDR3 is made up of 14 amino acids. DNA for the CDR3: TGTGCCAGCAGCTTGTTGTCGGGGAATCCAGGCTACACCTTC. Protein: CASSLLSGNPGYTF.

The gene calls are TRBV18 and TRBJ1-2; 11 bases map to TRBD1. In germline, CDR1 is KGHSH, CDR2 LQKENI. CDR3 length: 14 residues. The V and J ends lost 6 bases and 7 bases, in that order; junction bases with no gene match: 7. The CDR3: CASSPGQGDLGYTF. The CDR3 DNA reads TGTGCCAGCTCCCCGGGACAGGGGGATCTTGGCTACACCTTC.

CDR3 sequence: CASSGYPGRTNYGYTF. In DNA, the CDR3 is TGTGCCAGCAGTGGGTATCCGGGACGGACTAACTATGGCTACACCTTC. The chain uses TRBV6-1 and TRBJ1-2; D may be TRBD1 (5 bases). The CDR3 spans 16 residues. The ends were cut back, 4 bases at V and 0 bases at J, with 15 bases in the middle. Germline V gene lookup returns CDR1 MNHNS and CDR2 SASEGT.

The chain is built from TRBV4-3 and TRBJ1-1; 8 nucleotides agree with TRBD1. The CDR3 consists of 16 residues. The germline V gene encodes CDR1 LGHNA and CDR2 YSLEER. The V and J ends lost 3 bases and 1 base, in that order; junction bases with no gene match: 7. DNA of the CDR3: TGCGCCAGCAGCCATATCCAGGGGGCAGGGAACACTGAAGCTTTCTTT. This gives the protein CASSHIQGAGNTEAFF.

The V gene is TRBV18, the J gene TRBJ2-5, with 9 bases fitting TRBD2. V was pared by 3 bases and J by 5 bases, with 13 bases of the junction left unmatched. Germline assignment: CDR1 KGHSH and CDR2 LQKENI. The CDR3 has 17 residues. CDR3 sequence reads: CASSPLPGLARGETQYF. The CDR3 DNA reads TGTGCCAGCTCACCTCTTCCGGGACTAGCTCGAGGGGAGACCCAGTACTTC.

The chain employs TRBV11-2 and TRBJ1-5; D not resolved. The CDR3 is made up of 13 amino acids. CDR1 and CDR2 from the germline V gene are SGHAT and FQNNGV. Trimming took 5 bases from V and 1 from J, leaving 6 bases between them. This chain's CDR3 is CASSPDSNQPQHF. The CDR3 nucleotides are TGTGCCAGCAGCCCCGACAGCAATCAGCCCCAGCATTTT.

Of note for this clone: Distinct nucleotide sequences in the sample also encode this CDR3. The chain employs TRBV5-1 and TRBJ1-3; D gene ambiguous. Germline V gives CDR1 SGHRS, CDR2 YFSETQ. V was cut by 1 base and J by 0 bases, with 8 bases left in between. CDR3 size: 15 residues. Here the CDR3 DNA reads TGCGCCAGCAGCTTGAGTCTGAGCTCTGGAAACACCATATATTTT. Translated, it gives CASSLSLSSGNTIYF.

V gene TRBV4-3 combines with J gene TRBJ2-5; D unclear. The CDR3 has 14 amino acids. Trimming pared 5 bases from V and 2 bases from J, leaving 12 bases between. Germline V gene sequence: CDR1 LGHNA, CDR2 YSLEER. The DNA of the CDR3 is TGCGCCAGCAGCACCCGTTCAGCACAAGAGACCCAGTACTTC. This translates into CASSTRSAQETQYF.

CDR3 nucleotide sequence: TGTGCCAGCAGCTTAGTGCCGACTAGCGTTGGGGAGACCCAGTACTTC. Protein product: CASSLVPTSVGETQYF. This chain joins TRBV7-2 and TRBJ2-5, with 8 positions matching TRBD2. The CDR3 spans 16 residues. The junction had 9 bases not matched to a gene; V was cut back by 1 base and J by 5 bases. Per germline, CDR1 SGHTA and CDR2 FQGNSA. Looking up the rest from reference TRBV7-2 and TRBJ2-5 gives the full variable domain: GAGVSQSPSNKVTEKGKDVELRCDPISGHTALYWYRQSLGQGLEFLIYFQGNSAPDKSGLPSDRFSAERTGGSVSTLTIQRTQQEDSAVYLCASSLVPTSVGETQYFGPGTRLLVL.